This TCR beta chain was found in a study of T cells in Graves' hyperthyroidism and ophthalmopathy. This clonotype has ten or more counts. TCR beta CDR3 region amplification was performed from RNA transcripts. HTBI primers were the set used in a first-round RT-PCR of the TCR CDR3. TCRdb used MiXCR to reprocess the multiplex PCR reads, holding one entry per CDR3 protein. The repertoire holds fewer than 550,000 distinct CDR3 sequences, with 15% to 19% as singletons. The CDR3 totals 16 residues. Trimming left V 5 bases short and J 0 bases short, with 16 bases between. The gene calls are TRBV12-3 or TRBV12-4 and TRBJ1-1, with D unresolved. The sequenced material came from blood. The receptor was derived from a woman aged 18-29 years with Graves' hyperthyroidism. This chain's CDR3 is CASSGRQGLMNTEAFF. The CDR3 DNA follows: TGTGCCAGCAGTGGGAGACAAGGCCTAATGAACACTGAAGCTTTCTTT.